Detailed here is one T cell receptor (beta chain). The antigen remains unidentified. The entry originates in a study of regulatory and conventional T cells in RAG deficiency. Findings of the study overall: In Omenn syndrome, sorted "Tregs" may be peripherally activated cells.

This table comes from immunoSEQ multiplex PCR, and its TCRdb copy is limited to in-frame clones, with some not included. The sample records tens of thousands of clones, around 90% being singletons. These data also featured in a second study, about regulatory T cells. As that report states: Amplification used 52 TRBV primers and 13 TRBJ primers.

The source material was CD8+ T cells sorted from blood. The receptor comes from a human donor in good health.

CDR3 coding DNA: TGTGCCAGCAGCAGGACAGGGAACACAGATACGCAGTATTTT. It is translated as CASSRTGNTDTQYF. This chain uses TRBV6-5 with TRBJ2-3; TRBD1 matches at 8 bases. The CDR3 runs 14 residues. CDR1 and CDR2 from the germline V gene are MNHEY and SVGAGI. The V and J ends lost 6 bases and 2 bases, in that order; junction bases with no gene match: 4.